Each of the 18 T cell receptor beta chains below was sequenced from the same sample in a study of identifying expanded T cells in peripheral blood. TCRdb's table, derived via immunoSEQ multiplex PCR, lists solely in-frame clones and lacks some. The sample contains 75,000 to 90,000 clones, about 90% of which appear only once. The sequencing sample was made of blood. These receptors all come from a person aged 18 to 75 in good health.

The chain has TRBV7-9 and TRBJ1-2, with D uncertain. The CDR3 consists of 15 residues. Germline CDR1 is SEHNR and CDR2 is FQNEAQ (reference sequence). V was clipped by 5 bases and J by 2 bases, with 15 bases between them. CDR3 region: CASSVPYPENYGYTF. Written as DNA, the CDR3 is TGTGCCAGCAGCGTACCCTATCCAGAGAACTATGGCTACACCTTC. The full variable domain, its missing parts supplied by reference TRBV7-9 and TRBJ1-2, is DTGVSQNPRHKITKRGQNVTFRCDPISEHNRLYWYRQTLGQGPEFLTYFQNEAQLEKSRLLSDRFSAERPKGSFSTLEIQRTEQGDSAMYLCASSVPYPENYGYTFGSGTRLTVV.

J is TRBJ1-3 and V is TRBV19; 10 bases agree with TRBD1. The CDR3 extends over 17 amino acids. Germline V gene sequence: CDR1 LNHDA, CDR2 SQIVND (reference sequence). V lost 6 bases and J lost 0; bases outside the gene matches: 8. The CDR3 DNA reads TGTGCCAGTAGAACCGGGACAGGGGTACCCTCTGGAAACACCATATATTTT. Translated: CASRTGTGVPSGNTIYF.

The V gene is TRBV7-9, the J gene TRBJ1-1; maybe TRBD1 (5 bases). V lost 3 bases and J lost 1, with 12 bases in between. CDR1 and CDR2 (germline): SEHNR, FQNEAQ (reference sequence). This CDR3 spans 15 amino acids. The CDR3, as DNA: TGTGCCAGCAGCTTGGGGACTACCTCGAACACTGAAGCTTTCTTT. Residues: CASSLGTTSNTEAFF.

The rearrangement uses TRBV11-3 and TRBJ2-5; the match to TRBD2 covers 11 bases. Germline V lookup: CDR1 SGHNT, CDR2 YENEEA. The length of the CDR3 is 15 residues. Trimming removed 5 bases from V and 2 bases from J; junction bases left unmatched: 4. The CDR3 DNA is TGTGCCAGCAGCCCGACTAGCGGGACGCAAGAGACCCAGTACTTC. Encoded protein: CASSPTSGTQETQYF.

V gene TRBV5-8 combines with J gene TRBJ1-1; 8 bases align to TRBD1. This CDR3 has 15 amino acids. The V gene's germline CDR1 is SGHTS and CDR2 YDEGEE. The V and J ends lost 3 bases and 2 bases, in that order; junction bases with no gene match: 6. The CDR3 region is CASSSGTGRNTEAFF. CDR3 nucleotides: TGTGCCAGCAGCTCGGGGACAGGAAGAAACACTGAAGCTTTCTTT.

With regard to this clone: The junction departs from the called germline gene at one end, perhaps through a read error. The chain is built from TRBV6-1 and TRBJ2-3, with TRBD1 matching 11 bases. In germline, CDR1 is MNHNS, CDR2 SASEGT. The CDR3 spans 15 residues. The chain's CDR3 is CASTERTGGADTQYF. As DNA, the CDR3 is TGTGCCAGCACTGAACGGACAGGGGGCGCAGATACGCAGTATTTT.

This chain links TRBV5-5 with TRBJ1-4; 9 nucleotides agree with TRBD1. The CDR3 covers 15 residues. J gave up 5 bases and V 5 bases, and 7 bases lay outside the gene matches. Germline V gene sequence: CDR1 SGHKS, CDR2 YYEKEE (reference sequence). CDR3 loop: CASRGQGRGNEKLFF. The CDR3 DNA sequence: TGTGCCAGCAGGGGACAGGGCAGAGGAAATGAAAAACTGTTTTTT.

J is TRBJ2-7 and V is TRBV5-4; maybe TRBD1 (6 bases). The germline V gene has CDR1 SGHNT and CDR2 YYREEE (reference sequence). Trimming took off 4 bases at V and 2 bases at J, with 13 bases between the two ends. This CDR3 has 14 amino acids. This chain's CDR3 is CASSPWAGAYEQYF. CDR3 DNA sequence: TGTGCCAGCAGCCCCTGGGCAGGGGCCTACGAGCAGTACTTC.

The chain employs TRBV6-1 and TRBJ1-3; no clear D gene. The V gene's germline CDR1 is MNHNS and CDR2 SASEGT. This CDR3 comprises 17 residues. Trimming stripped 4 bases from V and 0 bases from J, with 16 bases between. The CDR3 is CASSGTLQIRSGNTIYF. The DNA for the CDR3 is TGTGCCAGCAGTGGGACTCTACAGATACGCTCTGGAAACACCATATATTTT.

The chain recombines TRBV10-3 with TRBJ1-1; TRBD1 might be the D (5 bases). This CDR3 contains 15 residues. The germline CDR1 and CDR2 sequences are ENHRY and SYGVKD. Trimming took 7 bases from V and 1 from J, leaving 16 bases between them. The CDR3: CAIKGGDGPNTEAFF. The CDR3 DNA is TGTGCCATCAAAGGTGGGGACGGCCCGAACACTGAAGCTTTCTTT.

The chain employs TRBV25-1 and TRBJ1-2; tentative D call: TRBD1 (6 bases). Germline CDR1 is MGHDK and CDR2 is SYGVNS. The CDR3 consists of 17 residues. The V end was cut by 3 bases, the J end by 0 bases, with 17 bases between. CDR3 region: CASSDNNRVLANYGYTF. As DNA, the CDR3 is TGTGCCAGCAGTGACAATAACAGGGTTTTGGCTAACTATGGCTACACCTTC.

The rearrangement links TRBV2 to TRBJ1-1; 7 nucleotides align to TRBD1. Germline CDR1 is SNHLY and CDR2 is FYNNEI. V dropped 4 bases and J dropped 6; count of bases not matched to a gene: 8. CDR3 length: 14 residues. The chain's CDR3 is CASSGQGGRAEAFF. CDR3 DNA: TGTGCCAGCAGTGGACAGGGAGGGAGGGCTGAAGCTTTCTTT.

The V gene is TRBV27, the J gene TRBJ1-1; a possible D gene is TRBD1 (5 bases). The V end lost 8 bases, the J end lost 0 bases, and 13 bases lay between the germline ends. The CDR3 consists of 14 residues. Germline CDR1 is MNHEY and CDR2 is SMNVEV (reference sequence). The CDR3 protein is CASGHSTMNTEAFF. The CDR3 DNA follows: TGTGCCAGCGGACATAGCACAATGAACACTGAAGCTTTCTTT.

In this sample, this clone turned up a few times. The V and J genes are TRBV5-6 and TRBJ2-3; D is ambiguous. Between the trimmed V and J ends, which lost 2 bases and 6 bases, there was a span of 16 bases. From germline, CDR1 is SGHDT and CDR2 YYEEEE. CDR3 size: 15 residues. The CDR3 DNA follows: TGTGCCAGCAGCTTACGTGGTCAGGATTGGGATACGCAGTATTTT. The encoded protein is CASSLRGQDWDTQYF.

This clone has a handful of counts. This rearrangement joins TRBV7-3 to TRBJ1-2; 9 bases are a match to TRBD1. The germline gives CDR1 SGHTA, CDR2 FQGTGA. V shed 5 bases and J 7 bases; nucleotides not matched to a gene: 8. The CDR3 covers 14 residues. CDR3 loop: CASSTPGQGLGYTF. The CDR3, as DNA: TGTGCCAGCAGCACTCCGGGACAGGGTCTTGGCTACACCTTC.

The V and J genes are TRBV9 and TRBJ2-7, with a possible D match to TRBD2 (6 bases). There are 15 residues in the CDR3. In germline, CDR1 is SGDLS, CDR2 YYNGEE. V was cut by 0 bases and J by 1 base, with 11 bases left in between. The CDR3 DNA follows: TGTGCCAGCAGCGTAGAGCCCAGCGGGTCCTACGAGCAGTACTTC. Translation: CASSVEPSGSYEQYF.

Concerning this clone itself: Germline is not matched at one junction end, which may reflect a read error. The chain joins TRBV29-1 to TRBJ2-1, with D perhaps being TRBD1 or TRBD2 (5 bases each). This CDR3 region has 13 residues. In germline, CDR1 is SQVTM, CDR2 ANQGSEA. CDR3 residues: CSAPGRSSNEQFF. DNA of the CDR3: TGCAGCGCCCCGGGACGTTCCTCCAATGAGCAGTTCTTC.

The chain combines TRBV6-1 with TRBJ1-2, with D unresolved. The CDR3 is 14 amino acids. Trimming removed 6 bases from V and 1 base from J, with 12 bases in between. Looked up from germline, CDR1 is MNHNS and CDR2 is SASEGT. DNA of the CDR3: TGTGCCAGCAGGAGACCAAACCTTAACTATGGCTACACCTTC. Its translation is CASRRPNLNYGYTF.